Listed below are T cell receptor beta chains from one sample, sequenced in a study of technical replicates of blood from several donors. This table comes from immunoSEQ multiplex PCR, and its TCRdb copy is limited to in-frame clones, with some not included. This sample has some 84,000 clones, with over 75% found just once. Sequences were obtained from T cells isolated from PBMCs. These receptor sequences come from a human donor in good health. CDR3s include the opening cysteine and the closing phenylalanine or tryptophan. A D gene is named only where the DNA matches it firmly. Rows give clone size only sometimes, using once, few, many, or a class for an expanded clone.

V	J	size	D	CDR3	DNA
TRBV2	TRBJ2-6	-	-	CASSRGRETGANVLTF	TGTGCCAGCAGCAGGGGAAGGGAAACTGGGGCCAACGTCCTGACTTTC
TRBV9	TRBJ2-1	-	-	CASSGGLDEQFF	TGTGCCAGCAGCGGAGGCTTGGATGAGCAGTTCTTC
TRBV5-6	TRBJ2-5	-	-	CASSRAVQETQYF	TGTGCCAGCAGTAGAGCGGTACAAGAGACCCAGTACTTC
TRBV18	TRBJ2-5	once	TRBD1	CASSLGTAQETQYF	TGTGCCAGCTCCCTCGGGACAGCACAAGAGACCCAGTACTTC
TRBV12-2	TRBJ1-5	-	-	CASRPAGGDQPQHF	TGTGCAAGTCGCCCCGCCGGCGGTGATCAGCCCCAGCATTTT
TRBV19	TRBJ2-1	-	-	CASSGGAPYNEQFF	TGTGCCAGTAGTGGGGGCGCCCCCTACAATGAGCAGTTCTTC
TRBV27	TRBJ2-7	-	TRBD1	CASSLRQGYSEQYF	TGTGCCAGCAGTTTGAGACAGGGGTACAGCGAGCAGTACTTC
TRBV6-5	TRBJ2-3	once	TRBD1	CATKTGTKDTQYF	TGTGCCACTAAGACAGGGACAAAAGATACGCAGTATTTT
TRBV7-9	TRBJ2-3	-	-	CASSLVALVSDTQYF	TGTGCCAGCAGCTTAGTAGCGTTAGTGTCGGATACGCAGTATTTT
TRBV15	TRBJ2-5	-	-	CATSRASGGETQYF	TGTGCCACCAGCAGAGCTTCAGGAGGGGAGACCCAGTACTTC